Following are 3 T cell receptor beta chains from one sample sequenced in a study of cytomegalovirus exposure and HLA in healthy donors (dated by TCRdb to 2017 to 2019). Libraries were made using the immunoSEQ multiplex PCR assay. TCRdb provides this immuneACCESS table in a form limited to in-frame rearrangements. Some clones are lacking; in checked studies, under half of them reflect an unresolved V gene, and why the rest are absent is not known. This sample has about 79,000 clones in its table, and approximately 93% of those were observed once. Together, the top ten hold around 3.3% of the sample. Sequencing was carried out using PBMCs. These receptors all come from a woman between 25 and 40 years old in good health and CMV-seronegative.

This clone was detected only a few times. The genes are TRBV5-1 and TRBJ1-6; perhaps TRBD1 as D (5 bases). Germline V gene lookup returns CDR1 SGHRS and CDR2 YFSETQ. There are 14 residues in the CDR3. Trimming took 4 bases from V and 8 from J, leaving 13 bases between them. The CDR3 reads CASSRGPSDSPLHF. In nucleotides, the CDR3 is TGCGCCAGCAGCCGGGGACCTAGCGATTCACCCCTCCACTTT.

The V and J genes are TRBV7-9 and TRBJ1-5; tentatively, D is TRBD1 (5 bases). Per germline, CDR1 SEHNR and CDR2 FQNEAQ (reference sequence). The CDR3 is 13 amino acids. Trimming shortened V by 4 bases and J by 7 bases, and 11 bases separated the two germline ends. The CDR3 sequence is CASSSGGGQPQHF. The CDR3 coding sequence is TGTGCCAGCAGCTCGGGGGGTGGCCAGCCCCAGCATTTT.

This chain links TRBV19 with TRBJ1-4; D is perhaps TRBD1 (6 bases). Trimming took off 8 bases at V and 8 bases at J, with 15 bases between the two ends. Germline-derived CDR1 and CDR2 are LNHDA and SQIVND (reference sequence). The CDR3 has 13 amino acids. CDR3 sequence (DNA): TGTGCCAGTGTGGGCAGGGGATACGAAAAACTGTTTTTT. Protein sequence: CASVGRGYEKLFF.